This T cell receptor (beta chain) was found in a study of OX40 agonist ivuxolimab in advanced cancers. At the level of the study: An anti-OX40 (CD134) antibody with agonistic activity, ivuxolimab, was administered to patients.

Germline CDR1 and CDR2: WNHNN and SYGVQD (reference sequence). The length of the CDR3 is 14 residues. Profiled with immunoSEQ multiplex PCR; TCRdb holds only in-frame clones, not every one. The repertoire holds tens of thousands of clones, with roughly 84% as singletons. Source: CD4+ or CD8+ T cells sorted from blood, taken in a trial of the OX40 agonist ivuxolimab. This sequence originates from an adult with an advanced solid tumor such as melanoma, head and neck, liver or kidney cancer. The chain is built from TRBV10-1 and TRBJ2-5, with 7 positions matching TRBD1. The DNA matches TRBJ2-7 better at its end, which makes the J call doubtful. This CDR3 reads CASRKGALSYEQYF. CDR3 DNA: TGCGCCAGCAGGAAGGGGGCTCTCTCCTACGAGCAGTACTTC.